This TCR beta chain was documented in a study of T-cell reconstitution after alpha-beta-depleted transplantation in children. Study-wide findings and caveats: Newly made T cells mostly supplied T-cell counts and diversity one year after transplant. Some patients' high day-60 TCRbeta diversity was attributed to recipient cells surviving conditioning. Several hundred rapidly expanded clones from non-depleted graft cells reportedly supplied alpha-beta T cells about two months post-transplant.

This CDR3 has 19 residues. J gave up 3 bases and V 3 bases, and 9 bases lay outside the gene matches. CDR1 is KGHDR and CDR2 is SFDVKD in the germline V gene. A library of TCRbeta sequences, prepared with unique molecular identifiers, was generated. Each CDR3 protein gets one entry after TCRdb re-called the PCR reads with MiXCR. The repertoire holds hundreds of thousands of distinct CDR3 sequences, with approximately 12% as singletons. About this clonotype: Its matching antigen is unknown.

The origin of this receptor is a male patient aged 10 to 17 who had a stem cell transplant for acute myeloid leukemia, so the T cells may come from the graft donor. The material was PBMCs, mostly from graft donor cells, obtained 360 days after TCRalphabeta/CD19-depleted stem cell transplant. V and J are TRBV24-1 and TRBJ2-2; 13 bases are shared with TRBD2. The CDR3 loop reads CATSDLGLAGARDTGELFF. CDR3 sequence (DNA): TGTGCCACCAGTGATCTTGGACTAGCGGGAGCAAGGGACACCGGGGAGCTGTTTTTT.